Reported below is one T cell receptor beta chain. This sample was included in a study of blood T cell repertoires in COVID-19. Turning to the study itself: Both acute and convalescent COVID-19 samples were obtained from the United States, Italy and Spain.

CDR3 length: 12 amino acids. The germline V gene has CDR1 SGHAT and CDR2 FQNNGV. V was shortened by 2 bases and J by 7 bases, with 6 bases between the two germline ends. Source study methods: The assay estimated nucleated cells by amplifying reference gene primers. Assay: immunoSEQ multiplex PCR; the TCRdb copy retains only in-frame clones and omits some. V, J and clone size derive from that table, while D and trimming were established from the DNA sequence. The sample has around 430,000 clones, approximately 87% seen once. The V and J genes are TRBV11-2 and TRBJ2-1; no clear D gene. Sequencing used PBMCs or T cells enriched from blood (not recorded which). The receptor was derived from a woman aged 45 to 65 who had recovered from COVID-19. The chain's CDR3 is CASSLILNEQFF. As DNA, the CDR3 is TGTGCCAGCAGCTTAATATTAAATGAGCAGTTCTTC.